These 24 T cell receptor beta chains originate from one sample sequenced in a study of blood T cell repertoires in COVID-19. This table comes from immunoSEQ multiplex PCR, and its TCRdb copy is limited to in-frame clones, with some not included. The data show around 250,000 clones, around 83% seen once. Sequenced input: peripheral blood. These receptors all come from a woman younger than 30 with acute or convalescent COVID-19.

This CDR3 reads CASSVGRRGYEQYF. The CDR3 nucleotides read TGTGCCAGCAGCGTGGGGCGCAGGGGCTACGAGCAGTACTTC. V and J are TRBV28 and TRBJ2-7, with D perhaps TRBD1 (6 bases). Germline loops: CDR1 MDHEN, CDR2 SYDVKM. V was cut by 6 bases and J by 3 bases, with 15 bases left in between. This CDR3 has 14 residues.

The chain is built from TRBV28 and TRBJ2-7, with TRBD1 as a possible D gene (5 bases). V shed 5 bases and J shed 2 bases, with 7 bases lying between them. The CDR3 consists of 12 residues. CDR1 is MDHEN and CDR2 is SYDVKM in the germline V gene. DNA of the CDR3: TGTGCCAGCAGTCGGACAACCTACGAGCAGTACTTC. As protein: CASSRTTYEQYF.

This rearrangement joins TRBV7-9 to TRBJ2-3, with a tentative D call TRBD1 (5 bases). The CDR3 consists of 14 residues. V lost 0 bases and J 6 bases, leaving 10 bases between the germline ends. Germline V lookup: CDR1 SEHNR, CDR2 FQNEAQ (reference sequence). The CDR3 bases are TGTGCCAGCAGCTTAGCGGGGCGCTGGGATACGCAGTATTTT. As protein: CASSLAGRWDTQYF.

CDR3 sequence reads: CASSQGQNSPLHF. The CDR3 region has the DNA TGCGCCAGCAGCCAAGGACAGAATTCACCCCTCCACTTT. V is TRBV4-3 and J is TRBJ1-6, with D tentatively TRBD1 (5 bases). Between the trimmed V and J ends, which lost 1 base and 7 bases, there was a span of 5 bases. Germline CDR1 reads LGHNA; CDR2 reads YSLEER. CDR3 length: 13 amino acids.

CDR3 sequence: CASSHGQGSNTGELFF. Here the CDR3 DNA reads TGTGCCAGCAGCCACGGACAGGGGTCGAACACCGGGGAGCTGTTTTTT. The gene calls are TRBV9 and TRBJ2-2; 9 bases are shared with TRBD1. V was clipped by 4 bases and J by 0 bases; unmatched bases: 4. CDR1 SGDLS and CDR2 YYNGEE come from the germline V gene. This CDR3 is 16 amino acids long.

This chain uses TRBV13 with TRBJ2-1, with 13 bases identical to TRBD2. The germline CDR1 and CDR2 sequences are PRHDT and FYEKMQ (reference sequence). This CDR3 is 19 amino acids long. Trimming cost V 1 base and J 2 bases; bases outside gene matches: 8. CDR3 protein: CASSLVGTSGTITYNEQFF. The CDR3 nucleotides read TGTGCCAGCAGCTTAGTAGGGACTAGCGGGACTATAACCTACAATGAGCAGTTCTTC.

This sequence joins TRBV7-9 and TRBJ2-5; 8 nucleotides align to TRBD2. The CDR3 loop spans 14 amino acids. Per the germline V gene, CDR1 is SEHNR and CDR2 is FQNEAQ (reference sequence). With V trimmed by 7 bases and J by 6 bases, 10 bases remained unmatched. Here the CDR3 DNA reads TGTGCCAGCACCCCGGGACTAGGGGCACAGACCCAGTACTTC. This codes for CASTPGLGAQTQYF.

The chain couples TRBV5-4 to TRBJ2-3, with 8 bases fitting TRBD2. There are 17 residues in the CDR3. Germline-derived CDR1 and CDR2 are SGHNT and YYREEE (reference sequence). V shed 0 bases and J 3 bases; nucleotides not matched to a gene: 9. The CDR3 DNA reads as TGTGCCAGCAGCTTGGGTGGGAGCGGGAGATGGACAGATACGCAGTATTTT. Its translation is CASSLGGSGRWTDTQYF.

CDR3 nucleotides: TGTGCCAGCAGTTTCGGGGGAGGGCTACGCGAGCAGTACTTC. Translated: CASSFGGGLREQYF. The chain employs TRBV27 and TRBJ2-7; 7 bases are a match to TRBD2. Trimming at V came to 3 bases and at J to 6 bases, leaving 8 bases not matched to a gene. CDR1 MNHEY and CDR2 SMNVEV come from the germline V gene (reference sequence). This CDR3 has 14 amino acids.

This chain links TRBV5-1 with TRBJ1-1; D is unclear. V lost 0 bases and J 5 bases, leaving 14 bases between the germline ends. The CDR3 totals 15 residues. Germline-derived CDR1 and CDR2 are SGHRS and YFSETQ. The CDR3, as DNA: TGCGCCAGCAGCTTGGCCCCAGGTTCATGGACTGAAGCTTTCTTT. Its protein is CASSLAPGSWTEAFF.

This chain's CDR3 is CASSPGGGTPRVMNTEAFF. CDR3 DNA: TGTGCCAGCAGCCCTGGGGGGGGGACCCCAAGAGTTATGAACACTGAAGCTTTCTTT. The rearrangement uses TRBV6-2 or TRBV6-3 and TRBJ1-1, with D tentatively TRBD1 (5 bases). V was shortened by 6 bases and J by 0 bases, with 26 bases between the two germline ends. The CDR3 is made up of 19 amino acids. CDR1 MNHEY and CDR2 SVGEGT come from the germline V gene.

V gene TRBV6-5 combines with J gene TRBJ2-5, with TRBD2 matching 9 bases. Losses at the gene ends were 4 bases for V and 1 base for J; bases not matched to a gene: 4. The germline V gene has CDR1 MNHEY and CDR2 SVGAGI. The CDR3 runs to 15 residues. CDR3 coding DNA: TGTGCCAGCAGTTTAGCGGGAGTGGCCCAAGAGACCCAGTACTTC. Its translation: CASSLAGVAQETQYF.

The CDR3 nucleotides read TGTGCCAGCAGTGAAGGGGGGGGATACGGCACAGATACGCAGTATTTT. It codes for CASSEGGGYGTDTQYF. The chain employs TRBV6-1 and TRBJ2-3; TRBD2 aligns across 7 bases. The CDR3 has 16 amino acids. With V trimmed by 1 base and J by 1 base, 5 bases remained unmatched. Germline V gene sequence: CDR1 MNHNS, CDR2 SASEGT.

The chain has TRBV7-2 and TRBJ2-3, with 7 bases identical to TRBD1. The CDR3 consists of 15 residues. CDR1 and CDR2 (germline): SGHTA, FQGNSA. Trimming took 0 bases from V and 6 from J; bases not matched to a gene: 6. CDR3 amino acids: CASSLAKLDRDTQYF. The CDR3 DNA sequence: TGTGCCAGCAGCTTAGCCAAGCTGGACAGGGATACGCAGTATTTT.

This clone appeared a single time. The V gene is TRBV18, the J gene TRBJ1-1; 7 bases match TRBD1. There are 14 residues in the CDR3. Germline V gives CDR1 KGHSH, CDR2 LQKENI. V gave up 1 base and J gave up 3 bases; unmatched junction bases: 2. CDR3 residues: CASSPLTGDTEAFF. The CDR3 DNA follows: TGTGCCAGCTCACCACTCACAGGGGACACTGAAGCTTTCTTT.

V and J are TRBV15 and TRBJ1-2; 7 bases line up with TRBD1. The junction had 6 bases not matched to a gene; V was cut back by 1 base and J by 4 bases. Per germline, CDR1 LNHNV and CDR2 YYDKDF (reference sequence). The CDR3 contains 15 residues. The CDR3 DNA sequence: TGTGCCACCAGCAGAGCTGGACAGGCCCTCTATGGCTACACCTTC. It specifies CATSRAGQALYGYTF.

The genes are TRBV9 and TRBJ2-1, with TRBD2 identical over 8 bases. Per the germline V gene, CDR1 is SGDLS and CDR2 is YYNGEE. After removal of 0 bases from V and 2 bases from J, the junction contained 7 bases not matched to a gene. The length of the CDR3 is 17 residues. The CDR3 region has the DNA TGTGCCAGCAGCGTAGGAGGTCGGCGGGAGGCCTACAATGAGCAGTTCTTC. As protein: CASSVGGRREAYNEQFF.

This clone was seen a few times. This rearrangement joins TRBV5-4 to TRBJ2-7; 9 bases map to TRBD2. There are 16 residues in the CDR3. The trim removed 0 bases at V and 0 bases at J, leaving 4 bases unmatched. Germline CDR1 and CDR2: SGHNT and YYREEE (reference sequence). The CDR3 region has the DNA TGTGCCAGCAGCTTGGCCGCTAGCGGGACCTCCTACGAGCAGTACTTC. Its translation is CASSLAASGTSYEQYF.

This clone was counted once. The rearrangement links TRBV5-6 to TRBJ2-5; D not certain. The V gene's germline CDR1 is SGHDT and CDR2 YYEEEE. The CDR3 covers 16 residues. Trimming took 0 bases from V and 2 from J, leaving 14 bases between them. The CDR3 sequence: CASSLVAQVLQETQYF. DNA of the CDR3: TGTGCCAGCAGCTTGGTGGCTCAGGTTCTACAAGAGACCCAGTACTTC.

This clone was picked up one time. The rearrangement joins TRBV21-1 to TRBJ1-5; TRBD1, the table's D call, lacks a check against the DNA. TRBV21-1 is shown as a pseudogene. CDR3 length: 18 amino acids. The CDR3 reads CASSKRGIVGQNNQPQHF. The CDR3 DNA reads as TGTGCCAGCAGCAAAAGAGGCATCGTGGGACAGAACAATCAGCCCCAGCATTTT.

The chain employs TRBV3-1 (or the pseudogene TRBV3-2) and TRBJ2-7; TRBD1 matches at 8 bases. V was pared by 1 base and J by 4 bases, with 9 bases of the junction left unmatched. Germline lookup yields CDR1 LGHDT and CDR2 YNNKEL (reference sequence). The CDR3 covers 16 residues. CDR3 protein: CASSQALQGVSYEQYF. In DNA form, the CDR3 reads TGTGCCAGCAGCCAAGCTTTACAGGGGGTTTCGTACGAGCAGTACTTC.

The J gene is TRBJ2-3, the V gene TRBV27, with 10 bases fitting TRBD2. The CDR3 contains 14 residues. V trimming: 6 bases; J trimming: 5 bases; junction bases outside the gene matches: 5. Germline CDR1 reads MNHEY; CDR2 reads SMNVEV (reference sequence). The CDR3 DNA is TGTGCCAGCAGAGCGGGAGGGCCGGTAGATACGCAGTATTTT. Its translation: CASRAGGPVDTQYF.

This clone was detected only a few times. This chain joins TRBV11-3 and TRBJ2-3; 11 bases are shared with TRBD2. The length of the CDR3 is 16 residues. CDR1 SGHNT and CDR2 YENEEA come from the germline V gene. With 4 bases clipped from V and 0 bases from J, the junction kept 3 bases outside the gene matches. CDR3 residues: CASSSGLAGSTDTQYF. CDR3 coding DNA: TGTGCCAGCAGCTCTGGACTAGCGGGCAGCACAGATACGCAGTATTTT.

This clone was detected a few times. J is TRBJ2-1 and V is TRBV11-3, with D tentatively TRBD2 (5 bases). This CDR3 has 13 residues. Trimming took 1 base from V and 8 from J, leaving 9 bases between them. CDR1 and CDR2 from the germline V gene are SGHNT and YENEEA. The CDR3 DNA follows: TGTGCCAGCAGCTTAGGCTGGCGGGATGAGCAGTTCTTC. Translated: CASSLGWRDEQFF.